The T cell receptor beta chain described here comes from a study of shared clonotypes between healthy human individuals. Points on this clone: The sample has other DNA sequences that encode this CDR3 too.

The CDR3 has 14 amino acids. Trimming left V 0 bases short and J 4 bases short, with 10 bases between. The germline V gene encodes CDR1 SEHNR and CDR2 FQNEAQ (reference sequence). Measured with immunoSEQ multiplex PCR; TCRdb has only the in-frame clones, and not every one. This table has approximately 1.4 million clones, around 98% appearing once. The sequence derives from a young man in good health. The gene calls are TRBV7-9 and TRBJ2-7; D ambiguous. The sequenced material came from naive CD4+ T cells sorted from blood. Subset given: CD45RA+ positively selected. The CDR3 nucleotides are TGTGCCAGCAGCTTAGCTGGAGACTTATACGAGCAGTACTTC. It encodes CASSLAGDLYEQYF.